Presented here are 2 T cell receptor beta chains from one specimen sequenced in a study of identical twins. TCRdb independently ran MiXCR on the 5' RACE reads; one entry per CDR3 protein. The table has a few hundred thousand distinct CDR3 sequences, around 8.8% seen once; the top ten hold 3% to 3.5%. These data were also filed under a second study, of yellow fever vaccine responses in identical twins.

Sequenced material: CD8+ T cells sorted from blood. Receptor source: a woman aged 18-35 years in good health.

This clonotype was observed at least ten times. The J gene is TRBJ2-7, the V gene TRBV7-9, with D perhaps being TRBD1 or TRBD2 (6 bases each). Germline values: CDR1 SEHNR, CDR2 FQNEAQ (reference sequence). The CDR3 runs to 15 residues. Trimming took 5 bases from V and 3 from J, leaving 17 bases between them. This CDR3 is CASSGRVGGHYEQYF. Written as DNA, the CDR3 is TGTGCCAGCAGCGGGCGCGTTGGGGGGCACTACGAGCAGTACTTC.

The CDR3 is CASKPLPGQSYEQYF. CDR3 coding DNA: TGTGCCAGCAAACCCCTACCGGGACAGAGCTACGAGCAGTACTTC. V and J are TRBV27 and TRBJ2-7; the match to TRBD1 covers 7 bases. J lost 3 bases, V lost 7 bases, and 12 bases had no gene match. This CDR3 region has 15 residues. Germline assignment: CDR1 MNHEY and CDR2 SMNVEV (reference sequence).